The clone carrying this TCR beta chain was seen a few times. The antigen remains undetermined. This record comes from a study of T cells in Graves' hyperthyroidism and ophthalmopathy. Study-level points and caveats: The model made its ophthalmopathy prediction, and onset followed a median approximately six months later. Blood held most thyroid clonotypes expanded above 0.001 frequency.

The V gene's germline CDR1 is KGHSH and CDR2 LQKENI. There are 16 residues in the CDR3. The V and J ends lost 3 bases and 4 bases, in that order; junction bases with no gene match: 11. From RNA transcripts, TCR beta CDR3 regions were amplified. HTBI primers drove first-round RT-PCR of the TCR CDR3. TCRdb analysed the multiplex PCR reads with MiXCR anew, one entry per CDR3 protein. The table shows roughly 500,000 distinct CDR3 sequences, with 40% to 50% occurring only once. The rearrangement uses TRBV18 and TRBJ2-7; 8 nucleotides agree with TRBD2. The source of this sequence is an adult woman with Graves' disease, either hyperthyroidism or ophthalmopathy (not recorded which). Sequenced: peripheral blood or thyroid tissue (not recorded which). CDR3 coding DNA: TGTGCCAGCTCACCGGGGTGGCGGGAGGCTCAATACGAGCAGTACTTC. Its translation: CASSPGWREAQYEQYF.